This TCR beta chain was sequenced during a study of technical replicates of blood from a handful of donors. Libraries were prepared by immunoSEQ multiplex PCR; TCRdb keeps only in-frame clonotypes and omits some of them. The sample yields around 63,000 clones, roughly 98% seen once. The CDR3 loop spans 16 amino acids. Germline CDR1 is MNHEY and CDR2 is SMNVEV (reference sequence). V was shortened by 4 bases and J by 0 bases, with 13 bases between the two germline ends. This sequence joins TRBV27 and TRBJ2-1; the D gene is possibly TRBD1 (6 bases). Sequenced sample: T cells isolated from PBMCs. The clonotype originates from a human donor in good health. The CDR3 loop is CASSSRDIPSYNEQFF. The CDR3, as DNA: TGTGCCAGCAGTTCCAGGGACATTCCCTCCTACAATGAGCAGTTCTTC.